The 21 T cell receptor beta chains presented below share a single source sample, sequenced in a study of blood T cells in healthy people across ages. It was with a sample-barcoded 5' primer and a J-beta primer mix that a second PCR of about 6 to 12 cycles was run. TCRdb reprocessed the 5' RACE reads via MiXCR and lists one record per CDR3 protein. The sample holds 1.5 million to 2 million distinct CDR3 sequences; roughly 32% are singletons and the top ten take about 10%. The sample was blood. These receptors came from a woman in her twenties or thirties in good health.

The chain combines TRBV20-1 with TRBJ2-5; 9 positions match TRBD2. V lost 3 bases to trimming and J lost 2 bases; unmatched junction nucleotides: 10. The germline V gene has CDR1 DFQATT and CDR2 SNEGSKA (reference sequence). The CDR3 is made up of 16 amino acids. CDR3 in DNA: TGCAGTGCTAGTGGGAGCAGCGGGGGGTTACAAGAGACCCAGTACTTC. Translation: CSASGSSGGLQETQYF.

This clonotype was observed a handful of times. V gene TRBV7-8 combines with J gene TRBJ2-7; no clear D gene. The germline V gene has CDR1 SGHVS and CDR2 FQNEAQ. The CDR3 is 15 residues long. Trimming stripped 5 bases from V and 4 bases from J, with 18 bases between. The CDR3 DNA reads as TGTGCCAGCAGCCCACCCACCTCCCCCAGTTACGAGCAGTACTTC. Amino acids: CASSPPTSPSYEQYF. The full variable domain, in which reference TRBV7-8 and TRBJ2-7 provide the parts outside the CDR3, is GAGVSQSPRYKVAKRGQDVALRCDPISGHVSLFWYQQALGQGPEFLTYFQNEAQLDKSGLPSDRFFAERPEGSVSTLKIQRTQQEDSAVYLCASSPPTSPSYEQYFGPGTRLTVT.

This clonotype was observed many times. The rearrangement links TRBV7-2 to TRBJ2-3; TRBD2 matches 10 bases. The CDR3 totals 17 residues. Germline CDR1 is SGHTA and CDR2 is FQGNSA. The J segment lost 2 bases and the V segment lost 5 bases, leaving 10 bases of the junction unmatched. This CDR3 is CASSPEAAGGYTDTQYF. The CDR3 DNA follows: TGTGCCAGCAGCCCAGAGGCAGCGGGAGGGTACACAGATACGCAGTATTTT. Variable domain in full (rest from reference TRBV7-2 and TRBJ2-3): GAGVSQSPSNKVTEKGKDVELRCDPISGHTALYWYRQSLGQGLEFLIYFQGNSAPDKSGLPSDRFSAERTGGSVSTLTIQRTQQEDSAVYLCASSPEAAGGYTDTQYFGPGTRLTVL.

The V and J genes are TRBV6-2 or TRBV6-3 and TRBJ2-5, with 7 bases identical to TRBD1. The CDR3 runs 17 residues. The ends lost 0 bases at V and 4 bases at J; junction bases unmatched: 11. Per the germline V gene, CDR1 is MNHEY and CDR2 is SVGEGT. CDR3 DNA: TGTGCCAGCAGTTACTCTCTCGGGACAGTGGGTTCAGAGACCCAGTACTTC. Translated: CASSYSLGTVGSETQYF.

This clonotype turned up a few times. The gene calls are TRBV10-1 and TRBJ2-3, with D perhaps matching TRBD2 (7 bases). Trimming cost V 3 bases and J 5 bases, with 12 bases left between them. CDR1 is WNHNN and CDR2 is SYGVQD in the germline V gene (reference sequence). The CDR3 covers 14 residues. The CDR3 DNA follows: TGCGCCAGCAGTGAAGAGGGGGGGCAAGATACGCAGTATTTT. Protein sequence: CASSEEGGQDTQYF.

The CDR3 DNA follows: TGTGCCAGCAGTCCTGGGACTAGCGGGCGAAAGACCCAGTACTTC. As protein: CASSPGTSGRKTQYF. V usage is TRBV27 and J usage is TRBJ2-5, with 12 positions matching TRBD2. Losses at the gene ends were 5 bases for V and 6 bases for J; bases not matched to a gene: 7. CDR3 length equals 15 residues. CDR1 and CDR2 from the germline V gene are MNHEY and SMNVEV (reference sequence).

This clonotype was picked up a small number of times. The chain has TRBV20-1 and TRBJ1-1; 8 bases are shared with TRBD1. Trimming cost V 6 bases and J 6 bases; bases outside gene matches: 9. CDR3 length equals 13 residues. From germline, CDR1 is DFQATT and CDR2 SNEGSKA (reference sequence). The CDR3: CSAWTGQPPEAFF. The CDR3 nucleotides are TGCAGTGCATGGACAGGGCAGCCCCCTGAAGCTTTCTTT.

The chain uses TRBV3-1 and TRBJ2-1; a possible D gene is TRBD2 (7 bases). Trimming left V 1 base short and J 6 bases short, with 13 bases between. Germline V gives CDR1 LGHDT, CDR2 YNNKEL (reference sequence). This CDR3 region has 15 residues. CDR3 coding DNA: TGTGCCAGCAGCCAAGCCCGGGGGGCCCCCAATGAGCAGTTCTTC. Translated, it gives CASSQARGAPNEQFF.

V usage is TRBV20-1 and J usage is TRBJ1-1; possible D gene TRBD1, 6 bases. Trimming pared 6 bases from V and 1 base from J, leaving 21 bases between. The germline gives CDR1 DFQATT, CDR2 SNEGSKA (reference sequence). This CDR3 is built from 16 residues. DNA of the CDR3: TGCAGTGCCCCCAGCCGGGGGGCAGAGAGGAACACTGAAGCTTTCTTT. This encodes CSAPSRGAERNTEAFF.

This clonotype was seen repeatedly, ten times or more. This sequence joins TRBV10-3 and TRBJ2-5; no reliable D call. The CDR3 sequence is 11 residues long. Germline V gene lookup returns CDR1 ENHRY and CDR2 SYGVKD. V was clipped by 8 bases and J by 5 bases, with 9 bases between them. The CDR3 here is CAIGPEETQYF. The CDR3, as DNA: TGTGCCATCGGTCCCGAGGAGACCCAGTACTTC.

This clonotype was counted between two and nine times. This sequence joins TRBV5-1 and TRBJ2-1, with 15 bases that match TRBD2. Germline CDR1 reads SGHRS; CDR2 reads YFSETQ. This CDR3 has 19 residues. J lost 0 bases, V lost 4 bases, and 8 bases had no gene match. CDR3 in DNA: TGCGCCAGCAGCCCAACTGGGACTAGCGGGGGGAGCTCCTACAATGAGCAGTTCTTC. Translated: CASSPTGTSGGSSYNEQFF.

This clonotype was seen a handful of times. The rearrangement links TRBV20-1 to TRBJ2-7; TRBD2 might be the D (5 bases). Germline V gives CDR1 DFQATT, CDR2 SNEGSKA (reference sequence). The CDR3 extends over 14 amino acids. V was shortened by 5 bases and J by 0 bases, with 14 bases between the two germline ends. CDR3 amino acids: CSAFSVRLSYEQYF. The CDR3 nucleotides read TGCAGTGCTTTTAGCGTCCGCCTCTCCTACGAGCAGTACTTC.

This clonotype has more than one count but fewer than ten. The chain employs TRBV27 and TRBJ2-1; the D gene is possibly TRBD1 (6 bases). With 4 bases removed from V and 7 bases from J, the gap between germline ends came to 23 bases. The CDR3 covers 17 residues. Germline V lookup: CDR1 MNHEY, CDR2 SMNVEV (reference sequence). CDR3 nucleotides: TGTGCCAGCAGTTCGTCAGCCCTCGGACAGTGGTTGAATGAGCAGTTCTTC. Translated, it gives CASSSSALGQWLNEQFF.

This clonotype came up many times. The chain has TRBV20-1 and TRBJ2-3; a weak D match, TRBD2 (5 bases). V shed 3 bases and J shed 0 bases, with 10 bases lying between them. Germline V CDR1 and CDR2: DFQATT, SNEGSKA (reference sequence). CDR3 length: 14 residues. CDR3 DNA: TGCAGTGCTAGGATAGCGTCTAGCACAGATACGCAGTATTTT. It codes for CSARIASSTDTQYF.

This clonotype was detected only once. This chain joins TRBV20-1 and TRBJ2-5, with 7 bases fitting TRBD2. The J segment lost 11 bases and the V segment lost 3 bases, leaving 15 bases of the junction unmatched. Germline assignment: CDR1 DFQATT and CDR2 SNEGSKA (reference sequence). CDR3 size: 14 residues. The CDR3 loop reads CSASRGLYPNEQYF. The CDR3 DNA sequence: TGCAGTGCTAGTAGGGGACTATATCCAAATGAGCAGTACTTC.

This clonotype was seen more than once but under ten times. The CDR3 is CASSMTGFPYEQYF. Here the CDR3 DNA reads TGCGCCAGCAGCATGACAGGGTTTCCATACGAGCAGTACTTC. The J gene is TRBJ2-7, the V gene TRBV5-1, with TRBD1 matching over 7 bases. The length of the CDR3 is 14 residues. Germline V gives CDR1 SGHRS, CDR2 YFSETQ. Trimming took 4 bases from V and 4 from J; bases not matched to a gene: 8.

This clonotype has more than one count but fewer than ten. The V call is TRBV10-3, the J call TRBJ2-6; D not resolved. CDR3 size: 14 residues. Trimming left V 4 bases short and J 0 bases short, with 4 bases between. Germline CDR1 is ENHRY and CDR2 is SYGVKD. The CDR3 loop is CAISGLSGANVLTF. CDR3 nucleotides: TGTGCCATCAGTGGCCTCTCTGGGGCCAACGTCCTGACTTTC.

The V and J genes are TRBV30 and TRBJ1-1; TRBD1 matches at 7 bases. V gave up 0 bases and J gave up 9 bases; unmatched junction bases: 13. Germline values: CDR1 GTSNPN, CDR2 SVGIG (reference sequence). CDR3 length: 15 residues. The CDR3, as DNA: TGTGCCTGGAGTGTAATGGCGAGGACAGGCGGCCAAGCTTTCTTT. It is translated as CAWSVMARTGGQAFF.

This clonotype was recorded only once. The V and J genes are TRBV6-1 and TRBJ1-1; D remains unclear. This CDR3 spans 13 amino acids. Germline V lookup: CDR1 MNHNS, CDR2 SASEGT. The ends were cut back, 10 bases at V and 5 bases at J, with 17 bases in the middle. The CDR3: CATEGNLGTEAFF. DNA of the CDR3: TGTGCCACCGAGGGCAACCTGGGGACTGAAGCTTTCTTT.

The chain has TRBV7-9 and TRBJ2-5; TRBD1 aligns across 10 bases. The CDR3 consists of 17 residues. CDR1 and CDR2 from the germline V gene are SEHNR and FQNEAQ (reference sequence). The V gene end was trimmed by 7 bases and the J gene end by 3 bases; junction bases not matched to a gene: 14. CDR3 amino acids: CASTTRVGQGLEETQYF. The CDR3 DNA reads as TGTGCCAGCACCACGAGGGTGGGACAGGGGTTAGAAGAGACCCAGTACTTC.

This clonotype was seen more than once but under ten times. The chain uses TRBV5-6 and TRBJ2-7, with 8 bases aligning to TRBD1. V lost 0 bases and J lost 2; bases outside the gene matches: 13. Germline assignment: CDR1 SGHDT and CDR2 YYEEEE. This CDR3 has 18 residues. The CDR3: CASSLATSTGVVTYEQYF. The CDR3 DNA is TGTGCCAGCAGCTTGGCCACCTCGACAGGGGTCGTAACCTACGAGCAGTACTTC.